The rows below give T cell receptor beta chains drawn from one sample of a study of T-cell reconstitution after alpha-beta-depleted transplantation in children. TCRdb re-called the PCR reads with MiXCR, one entry per CDR3 protein. Of a few hundred thousand distinct CDR3 sequences listed, approximately 10% are singletons. The sample was PBMCs from the stem cell graft donor, taken from the stem cell graft. The source is a human donor who donated a stem cell graft to a child with acute lymphoblastic leukemia. CDR3s include the opening cysteine and the closing phenylalanine or tryptophan. D genes are given only for firm matches. Size is stated for part of the rows, as once, few or many counts, or as a class when the clone is expanded.

j_call clone_size v_call d_call cdr3_nt cdr3_aa
TRBJ2-7 few TRBV29-1 TRBD1 TGCAGCGTTTCCTCCGGGACAGGCGTCTCCTACGAGCAGTACTTC CSVSSGTGVSYEQYF
TRBJ2-1 few TRBV6-5 - TGTGCCAGCAGTTACCCGGGGACACGGGATGAGCAGTTCTTC CASSYPGTRDEQFF
TRBJ2-1 - TRBV12-2 - TGTGCAAGTCGCTTAGAGGTTTTATGGGTATACAATGAGCAGTTCTTC CASRLEVLWVYNEQFF
TRBJ2-5 - TRBV4-3 - TGCGCCAGCAGCCAAGAGAGGACGCGAGAGACCCAGTACTTC CASSQERTRETQYF
TRBJ2-2 - TRBV12-3/TRBV12-4 - TGTGCCAGCAGTTTCGGGTCGTTGAACACCGGGGAGCTGTTTTTT CASSFGSLNTGELFF
TRBJ2-7 few TRBV20-1 TRBD2 TGCAGTGCTTCAGGACTAGCGGGAGTCGAGCAGTACTTC CSASGLAGVEQYF
TRBJ2-2 - TRBV5-1 TRBD2 TGCGCCAGCAGCTCGACTAGCGGGAAACAGAACACCGGGGAGCTGTTTTTT CASSSTSGKQNTGELFF
TRBJ1-1 few TRBV5-1 TRBD1 TGCGCCAGCAGCTTGGCCAAGACAGGGGACGGCACTGAAGCTTTCTTT CASSLAKTGDGTEAFF
TRBJ1-5 few TRBV15 - TGTGCCACCAGTAGGAGGATGGGCGGGGATCAGCCCCAGCATTTT CATSRRMGGDQPQHF
TRBJ1-5 many TRBV5-8 - TGTGCCAGCCGGGCAGGGATCACCAATCAGCCCCAGCATTTT CASRAGITNQPQHF
TRBJ2-5 - TRBV10-2 TRBD1 TGCGCCAGCAGTGAGACCCGGACAGGGAAGGAGACCCAGTACTTC CASSETRTGKETQYF
TRBJ2-1 - TRBV12-3/TRBV12-4 TRBD1 TGTGCCAGCAGTTTAGCCGGGACAGGGGGGTTTTATGAGCAGTTCTTC CASSLAGTGGFYEQFF
TRBJ2-1 few TRBV6-5 - TGTGCCAGCAGTTACGGGCTCACCAATGAGCAGTTCTTC CASSYGLTNEQFF
TRBJ1-1 few TRBV29-1 - TGCAGCGCCAGCCGGGGAGGGGTGAACACTGAAGCTTTCTTT CSASRGGVNTEAFF
TRBJ2-4 few TRBV12-3/TRBV12-4 - TGTGCCAGCTGCCTGGGATTAGCGAGGAGTCTAGCCAAAAACATTCAGTACTTC CASCLGLARSLAKNIQYF
TRBJ2-7 - TRBV28 TRBD1 TGTGCCAGCAGTCCCCCGGAGACAGGGTTCTACAAGCAGTACTTC CASSPPETGFYKQYF
TRBJ1-4 - TRBV4-3 - TGCGCCAGCAGCCAACCGCGGGCTTCTCTTGGGGAAAAACTGTTTTTT CASSQPRASLGEKLFF
TRBJ2-7 few TRBV27 - TGTGCCAGCAGCTTCGACGTGGGGTACGAGCAGTACTTC CASSFDVGYEQYF
TRBJ2-4 few TRBV10-3 - TGTGCCATCAGTGGGGAGAGGGCCAAAAACATTCAGTACTTC CAISGERAKNIQYF
TRBJ2-7 - TRBV7-2 TRBD2 TGTGCCAGCAGCCCTGGGACTAGCGGGAGGGCCTACGAGCAGTACTTC CASSPGTSGRAYEQYF
TRBJ2-7 - TRBV6-4 TRBD1 TGTGCCAGCAGTGACGTGGACAGGCCCCTGTGCGAGCAGTACTTC CASSDVDRPLCEQYF
TRBJ2-7 few TRBV5-1 TRBD2 TGCGCCAGCAGCTTAGACGGACTAGCGGGAGGCCTCGCGGGCTACGAGCAGTACTTC CASSLDGLAGGLAGYEQYF
TRBJ2-1 once TRBV20-1 TRBD2 TGCAGTGCTAGAGTTCCGGGAGGGTCTAGTGAGCAGTTCTTC CSARVPGGSSEQFF
TRBJ2-1 many TRBV7-2 TRBD2 TGTGCCAGCAGCTTGACTAGCGGGAGGAACAATGAGCAGTTCTTC CASSLTSGRNNEQFF
TRBJ2-4 - TRBV12-3/TRBV12-4 TRBD1 TGTGCCAGCAGTTCTGGGACAGGGGGCAATGAAGGCGGCCTCAAAAACATTCAGTACTTC CASSSGTGGNEGGLKNIQYF
TRBJ2-1 - TRBV18 TRBD2 TGTGCCAGCTCACCGGGACTAGCGGGAGGACGCGAGCAGTTCTTC CASSPGLAGGREQFF
TRBJ2-1 few TRBV7-9 TRBD1 TGTGCCAGCAGCGAGGGGGCCTACTCCTACAATGAGCAGTTCTTC CASSEGAYSYNEQFF
TRBJ2-3 many TRBV12-3/TRBV12-4 TRBD2 TGTGCCAGCAGTTTTGCTAGCGGAAGCACAGATACGCAGTATTTT CASSFASGSTDTQYF
TRBJ1-1 - TRBV6-1 - TGTGCCAGCAGTGACCAGGGCCACACTGAAGCTTTCTTT CASSDQGHTEAFF
TRBJ2-7 few TRBV5-6 - TGTGCCAGCAGCTTGGAAGGTTCCACCTACGAGCAGTACTTC CASSLEGSTYEQYF
TRBJ1-2 few TRBV29-1 TRBD1 TGCAGCGTTATGACTGCCGATTGGGACAGGGGGTGGTATGGCTACACCTTC CSVMTADWDRGWYGYTF
TRBJ2-7 - TRBV27 TRBD1 TGTGCCAGCAGTTTATCGTGGCCCGGACAGGGGGCGGACGAGCAGTACTTC CASSLSWPGQGADEQYF
TRBJ2-1 - TRBV6-2/TRBV6-3 - TGTGCCAGCAGTAACAAGAATTACAATGAGCAGTTCTTC CASSNKNYNEQFF